This entry lists 14 T cell receptor beta chains sequenced from one sample in a study of blood T cell repertoires in COVID-19. Assay used: immunoSEQ multiplex PCR; TCRdb lists only in-frame clones, some missing. The sample includes 300,000 to 500,000 clones, around nine tenths of them seen just once. The sequenced sample was PBMCs or T cells enriched from blood (not recorded which). The receptors were gathered from a woman in her twenties or thirties with acute COVID-19.

The V gene is TRBV11-1, the J gene TRBJ2-7; TRBD1 matches 11 bases. Germline V gene sequence: CDR1 SGHAT, CDR2 FQDESV (reference sequence). CDR3 size: 15 residues. J was trimmed by 5 bases and V by 5 bases; bases with no gene match: 8. CDR3 loop: CASSPGTGGLHEQYF. The CDR3 nucleotides are TGTGCCAGCAGCCCCGGGACAGGGGGTTTACACGAGCAGTACTTC.

The genes are TRBV3-1 (or the pseudogene TRBV3-2) and TRBJ1-2, with TRBD1 matching over 8 bases. V dropped 6 bases and J dropped 8; count of bases not matched to a gene: 11. The germline gives CDR1 LGHDT, CDR2 YNNKEL (reference sequence). CDR3 length equals 14 residues. CDR3 protein: CASRGGTGRRGYTF. The CDR3 DNA reads TGTGCCAGCAGGGGCGGGACAGGCCGAAGAGGCTACACCTTC.

The chain joins TRBV9 to TRBJ1-1; 9 bases align to TRBD1. This CDR3 has 14 amino acids. Germline V gives CDR1 SGDLS, CDR2 YYNGEE. With 4 bases clipped from V and 5 bases from J, the junction kept 6 bases outside the gene matches. The chain's CDR3 is CASSPGTGRTEAFF. The CDR3 nucleotides read TGTGCCAGCAGCCCAGGGACAGGGCGGACTGAAGCTTTCTTT.

The rearrangement joins TRBV7-9 to TRBJ1-4; 7 nucleotides align to TRBD1. This CDR3 is 14 amino acids long. Trimming removed 5 bases from V and 6 bases from J; junction bases left unmatched: 6. Per germline, CDR1 SEHNR and CDR2 FQNEAQ (reference sequence). CDR3 sequence: CASSPPGQHEKLFF. The CDR3 coding sequence is TGTGCCAGCAGCCCGCCGGGACAGCATGAAAAACTGTTTTTT.

The chain joins TRBV3-1 (or the pseudogene TRBV3-2) to TRBJ1-1; D unclear. CDR3 length equals 13 residues. Germline CDR1 reads LGHDT; CDR2 reads YNNKEL (reference sequence). V lost 4 bases and J lost 2, with 8 bases in between. The CDR3 nucleotides are TGTGCCAGCAGCCCAGGCCATAACACTGAAGCTTTCTTT. Translation: CASSPGHNTEAFF.

The chain uses TRBV5-6 and TRBJ1-2; 11 nucleotides agree with TRBD1. The germline CDR1 and CDR2 sequences are SGHDT and YYEEEE. V shed 4 bases and J 4 bases; nucleotides not matched to a gene: 6. This CDR3 is built from 15 residues. CDR3 coding DNA: TGTGCCAGCAGCCGGACAGGGGGCGCGGGCTATGGCTACACCTTC. Residues: CASSRTGGAGYGYTF. The full variable domain, with the rest looked up from reference TRBV5-6 and TRBJ1-2, is DAGVTQSPTHLIKTRGQQVTLRCSPKSGHDTVSWYQQALGQGPQFIFQYYEEEERQRGNFPDRFSGHQFPNYSSELNVNALLLGDSALYLCASSRTGGAGYGYTFGSGTRLTVV.

The rearrangement uses TRBV2 and TRBJ2-7; D gene uncertain. There are 11 residues in the CDR3. Germline lookup yields CDR1 SNHLY and CDR2 FYNNEI. Trimming pared 4 bases from V and 7 bases from J, leaving 8 bases between. The CDR3 bases are TGTGCCAGCAGTGTCGGTCGGGAGCAGTACTTC. It specifies CASSVGREQYF.

This chain connects TRBV7-3 to TRBJ2-1, with 7 bases fitting TRBD2. The germline gives CDR1 SGHTA, CDR2 FQGTGA. The CDR3 covers 15 residues. J was trimmed by 6 bases and V by 2 bases; bases with no gene match: 7. The CDR3 is CASSLASAGVNEQFF. The CDR3 DNA follows: TGTGCCAGCAGCTTAGCTTCGGCGGGGGTCAATGAGCAGTTCTTC. Filled out from reference TRBV7-3 and TRBJ2-1, the complete variable domain reads GAGVSQTPSNKVTEKGKYVELRCDPISGHTALYWYRQSLGQGPEFLIYFQGTGAADDSGLPNDRFFAVRPEGSVSTLKIQRTERGDSAVYLCASSLASAGVNEQFFGPGTRLTVL.

V gene TRBV7-2 combines with J gene TRBJ1-6, with 7 bases fitting TRBD1. Germline CDR1 reads SGHTA; CDR2 reads FQGNSA. The CDR3 contains 15 residues. V trimming: 2 bases; J trimming: 7 bases; junction bases outside the gene matches: 5. CDR3 protein: CASSLSRDRNSPLHF. The CDR3 DNA sequence: TGTGCCAGCAGCTTATCGAGGGACAGAAATTCACCCCTCCACTTT.

Here the CDR3 reads CASTEQGAGYGYTF. Here the CDR3 DNA reads TGTGCCAGCACCGAACAGGGGGCGGGCTATGGCTACACCTTC. The rearrangement joins TRBV7-2 to TRBJ1-2; 9 nucleotides align to TRBD1. The ends lost 7 bases at V and 4 bases at J; junction bases unmatched: 7. CDR3 length equals 14 residues. Germline values: CDR1 SGHTA, CDR2 FQGNSA.

The rearrangement uses TRBV7-9 and TRBJ2-7, with TRBD1 matching 7 bases. J lost 0 bases, V lost 5 bases, and 7 bases had no gene match. Germline CDR1 reads SEHNR; CDR2 reads FQNEAQ (reference sequence). The CDR3 is 15 amino acids. The chain's CDR3 is CASSRQGRTSYEQYF. DNA for the CDR3: TGTGCCAGCAGCCGACAGGGAAGGACCTCCTACGAGCAGTACTTC.

V and J are TRBV5-1 and TRBJ2-5; TRBD2 matches at 10 bases. The CDR3 has 17 amino acids. Trimming removed 1 base from V and 7 bases from J; junction bases left unmatched: 13. Germline lookup yields CDR1 SGHRS and CDR2 YFSETQ. The CDR3 DNA is TGCGCCAGCAGCTTGTCACTAGCGGGGACCAGCCACGGGACCCAGTACTTC. Its translation: CASSLSLAGTSHGTQYF.

A note on this clone: At one end, the junction sequence differs from germline, possibly due to a read error. The V and J genes are TRBV3-1 (or the pseudogene TRBV3-2) and TRBJ1-2, with D unresolved. Germline CDR1 is LGHDT and CDR2 is YNNKEL (reference sequence). CDR3 length equals 12 residues. The CDR3 DNA is TGTGCCAGCAGCCAAGGTTACAGCGGGTCGGACTTC. Translating gives CASSQGYSGSDF.

This chain uses TRBV5-6 with TRBJ1-5; the match to TRBD1 covers 8 bases. Trimming cost V 4 bases and J 4 bases; bases outside gene matches: 4. CDR1 SGHDT and CDR2 YYEEEE come from the germline V gene. The CDR3 runs to 14 residues. CDR3 nucleotides: TGTGCCAGCAGCCGGGACAGGCGAAATCAGCCCCAGCATTTT. Its protein product is CASSRDRRNQPQHF.